Shown below are 13 T cell receptor beta chains from a single sample sequenced in a study of blood T cell repertoires in COVID-19. Here immunoSEQ multiplex PCR was the method, and the copy in TCRdb shows in-frame clones only, minus some. The profile covers 130,000 to 150,000 clones, with 70% to 90% appearing a single time and 6.5% to 9.5% taken by the ten largest. The sequencing input was peripheral blood. The receptors originated from a woman in her sixties with COVID-19, enrolled during active disease.

V gene TRBV10-3 combines with J gene TRBJ1-5; the D is unclear. The CDR3 covers 14 residues. Between the trimmed V and J ends, which lost 10 bases and 3 bases, there was a span of 16 bases. Looked up from germline, CDR1 is ENHRY and CDR2 is SYGVKD. The CDR3 loop is CATTFEGTNQPQHF. The CDR3 DNA is TGTGCCACAACCTTTGAGGGAACCAATCAGCCCCAGCATTTT.

The CDR3 protein is CASSIKGSGINQPQHF. The CDR3 bases are TGTGCCAGTAGTATCAAAGGGTCAGGGATCAATCAGCCCCAGCATTTT. The chain carries TRBV19 and TRBJ1-5; possibly TRBD1 for D (5 bases). The CDR3 is 16 residues long. Trimming stripped 3 bases from V and 3 bases from J, with 15 bases between. Germline CDR1 is LNHDA and CDR2 is SQIVND (reference sequence).

A few counts support this clone. This rearrangement joins TRBV9 to TRBJ2-3, with a possible D match to TRBD2 (5 bases). Germline V gives CDR1 SGDLS, CDR2 YYNGEE. The CDR3 is 16 amino acids. With 6 bases removed from V and 3 bases from J, the gap between germline ends came to 20 bases. The CDR3 DNA sequence: TGTGCCAGCACTCCAAACCCGGGGTCGCGAACAGATACGCAGTATTTT. It translates to CASTPNPGSRTDTQYF. Combining the CDR3 with reference TRBV9 and TRBJ2-3 gives the whole variable domain DSGVTQTPKHLITATGQRVTLRCSPRSGDLSVYWYQQSLDQGLQFLIQYYNGEERAKGNILERFSAQQFPDLHSELNLSSLELGDSALYFCASTPNPGSRTDTQYFGPGTRLTVL.

This chain's CDR3 is CASSSGQPNEKLFF. The CDR3 region has the DNA TGTGCCAGCAGTTCGGGACAGCCGAATGAAAAACTGTTTTTT. V is TRBV2 and J is TRBJ1-4, with 7 bases that match TRBD1. CDR3 length: 14 residues. The ends lost 5 bases at V and 5 bases at J; junction bases unmatched: 5. Per the germline V gene, CDR1 is SNHLY and CDR2 is FYNNEI.

This chain links TRBV10-1 with TRBJ2-3, with 10 bases identical to TRBD1. After removal of 8 bases from V and 0 bases from J, the junction contained 2 bases not matched to a gene. Germline assignment: CDR1 WNHNN and CDR2 SYGVQD (reference sequence). The CDR3 sequence is 14 residues long. The CDR3 bases are TGCGCCAGCTCGGGACAGGGGAGCACAGATACGCAGTATTTT. Encoded protein: CASSGQGSTDTQYF.

The chain carries TRBV18 and TRBJ1-1; weak D call: TRBD1 (5 bases). The ends were cut back, 0 bases at V and 8 bases at J, with 19 bases in the middle. This CDR3 contains 16 residues. The germline CDR1 and CDR2 sequences are KGHSH and LQKENI. CDR3 region: CASSPPSKDIGSEAFF. The CDR3 DNA sequence: TGTGCCAGCTCACCACCGTCGAAGGACATCGGGTCGGAAGCTTTCTTT.

This chain joins TRBV5-1 and TRBJ2-7; 7 bases fit TRBD1. Trimming cost V 0 bases and J 2 bases; bases outside gene matches: 5. The germline V gene has CDR1 SGHRS and CDR2 YFSETQ. The CDR3 has 15 residues. CDR3 loop: CASSLGGQNAYEQYF. The CDR3 region has the DNA TGCGCCAGCAGCTTGGGGGGACAGAATGCCTACGAGCAGTACTTC.

The V call is TRBV11-3, the J call TRBJ1-3, with TRBD1 as a possible D gene (6 bases). Germline values: CDR1 SGHNT, CDR2 YENEEA. The CDR3 totals 17 residues. V was cut by 0 bases and J by 0 bases, with 12 bases left in between. CDR3 bases: TGTGCCAGCAGCTTAGATCAACAGGGTCCCTCTGGAAACACCATATATTTT. It translates to CASSLDQQGPSGNTIYF.

In DNA, the CDR3 is TGTGCCAGCATCGAGACTAGCAGCAATGAGCAGTTCTTC. It codes for CASIETSSNEQFF. This sequence joins TRBV6-5 and TRBJ2-1; 7 bases agree with TRBD2. Looked up from germline, CDR1 is MNHEY and CDR2 is SVGAGI. The CDR3 spans 13 residues. Trimming cost V 7 bases and J 6 bases; bases outside gene matches: 6.

This rearrangement joins TRBV5-5 to TRBJ1-4, with D possibly TRBD1 on 5 matching bases. The V and J ends lost 4 bases and 4 bases respectively, with 14 bases between them. Germline V CDR1 and CDR2: SGHKS, YYEKEE (reference sequence). This CDR3 is built from 15 residues. The CDR3 DNA sequence: TGTGCCAGCAGCCCGGTGACAGCCTATAATGAAAAACTGTTTTTT. It encodes CASSPVTAYNEKLFF. Variable domain in full (rest from reference TRBV5-5 and TRBJ1-4): DAGVTQSPTHLIKTRGQQVTLRCSPISGHKSVSWYQQVLGQGPQFIFQYYEKEERGRGNFPDRFSARQFPNYSSELNVNALLLGDSALYLCASSPVTAYNEKLFFGSGTQLSVL.

V is TRBV14 and J is TRBJ1-2, with TRBD1 matching over 9 bases. After removal of 0 bases from V and 3 bases from J, the junction contained 8 bases not matched to a gene. CDR1 is SGHDN, CDR2 FVKESK, per germline. This CDR3 is 17 amino acids long. CDR3 sequence reads: CASSQEYRGRAYYGYTF. CDR3 DNA sequence: TGTGCCAGCAGCCAAGAGTACAGGGGGCGCGCTTACTATGGCTACACCTTC.

The rearrangement uses TRBV10-2 and TRBJ2-2; 7 bases align to TRBD2. CDR1 and CDR2 from the germline V gene are WSHSY and SAAADI. The CDR3 runs to 14 residues. J lost 5 bases, V lost 6 bases, and 6 bases had no gene match. As DNA, the CDR3 is TGCGCCAGCAGCGCCGGGGGGTCAACCGGGGAGCTGTTTTTT. Its protein is CASSAGGSTGELFF.

This chain connects TRBV6-2 or TRBV6-3 to TRBJ1-1; D uncertain. Germline V gene sequence: CDR1 MNHEY, CDR2 SVGEGT. There are 17 residues in the CDR3. V lost 0 bases and J 4 bases, leaving 18 bases between the germline ends. The CDR3 DNA sequence: TGTGCCAGCAGTTACTCGGTCGTAGGAGATCTGGGCACTGAAGCTTTCTTT. It yields the protein CASSYSVVGDLGTEAFF.